The present entry profiles one T cell receptor beta chain with its context. These data belong to a study of blood T cell repertoires in COVID-19. Background on the study: The cDNA or gDNA used as material had been derived from T cells, B-cell-depleted T cells, or PBMCs.

Only in-frame clones appear in the TCRdb table, and some are missing; sequencing was by immunoSEQ multiplex PCR. This sample has 250,000 or so clones, with 85% to 90% found just once. Germline V gives CDR1 SGHNT, CDR2 YYREEE (reference sequence). The CDR3 runs 11 residues. With 4 bases removed from V and 10 bases from J, the gap between germline ends came to 12 bases. V usage is TRBV5-4 and J usage is TRBJ2-7; D is uncertain. Sequencing was done on a sample of peripheral blood. The receptor comes from a woman in her thirties or forties who had recovered from COVID-19. The CDR3 DNA is TGTGCCAGCAGCCCCGGTCTCGGTCAGTACTTC. Protein product: CASSPGLGQYF.